This TCR beta chain derives from a study of blood T cells in healthy people across ages. Broader study findings: Long-lived donors had more naive CD4+ cells and higher diversity than aged donors.

Each individual donor underwent a draw of ten milliliters of peripheral blood. The authors ran a second PCR of roughly 6 to 11 cycles using a sample-barcoded 5' primer and a J-beta primer mix. One entry per CDR3 protein results from TCRdb running MiXCR on the 5' RACE reads. The table includes about 840,000 distinct CDR3 sequences, around 29% detected once. The germline V gene has CDR1 SGHKS and CDR2 YYEKEE (reference sequence). The CDR3 contains 16 residues. Points on this clonotype: Antigen: not known. This may stem from a read error, because a much larger clone lies one nucleotide away.

These data were also filed under a second study, of T cells of mothers and their children. From that second work: Donation was provided by three healthy Caucasian mothers along with their six children.

Sequenced sample: blood. The rearrangement links TRBV5-5 to TRBJ1-2; TRBD1 matches at 10 bases. This receptor was taken from a woman in her thirties or forties in good health. This CDR3 is CAGSLAPGTGVPGYTF. The CDR3 DNA is TGTGCCGGCAGCTTGGCCCCCGGGACAGGGGTACCCGGCTACACCTTC.